The text below deals with one T cell receptor (beta chain). The antigen remains unidentified. This sample was taken from a study of cytomegalovirus exposure and HLA in healthy donors. Use of 60 Vbeta and 13 Jbeta primers characterized the PCR. TCRdb's table, derived via immunoSEQ multiplex PCR, lists solely in-frame clones and lacks some. Of 60,000 or so clones in the sample, around 90% were seen once. Study observations and caveats: Diagnosis of cytomegalovirus status made by the classifier reportedly showed high specificity and sensitivity. It was likely that a cluster of highly shared sequence variants was a sequencing artifact. Listed as cytomegalovirus-associated were 150 to 200 TCR beta chains.

Germline V gives CDR1 LNHDA, CDR2 SQIVND (reference sequence). The CDR3 loop spans 12 amino acids. The V gene lost 7 bases and the J gene lost 3 bases, with 10 bases spanning the gap. The rearrangement uses TRBV19 and TRBJ2-7, with TRBD2 as a possible D gene (5 bases). The sequence came from a man under 40 in good health and CMV-seropositive. Source material: PBMCs. CDR3 sequence (DNA): TGTGCCAGTATGGGGAGCAACTACGAGCAGTACTTC. As protein: CASMGSNYEQYF.